The 5 T cell receptor beta chains in this list originate from one sample, sequenced in a study of T cell changes during pregnancy in multiple sclerosis (dated by TCRdb to the late 2010s). The method behind the library was the immunoSEQ multiplex PCR assay. TCRdb provides this immuneACCESS table in a form limited to in-frame rearrangements. Some clones are lacking; in checked studies, under half of them reflect an unresolved V gene, and why the rest are absent is not known. Counted in this sample were 30,000 to 45,000 clones; 92% of them appeared once. The top ten clones comprise roughly 0.38% of the sample. Sequenced material: CD4+ T cells from peripheral blood mononuclear cells, taken after pregnancy. These receptors originate from a female donor in good health, enrolled as a control in a pregnancy study.

The chain carries TRBV7-9 and TRBJ1-2, with 7 bases identical to TRBD1. CDR3 size: 15 residues. Germline-derived CDR1 and CDR2 are SEHNR and FQNEAQ (reference sequence). The trim removed 1 base at V and 3 bases at J, leaving 5 bases unmatched. The DNA of the CDR3 is TGTGCCAGCAGCTTAGAGACAGGGTTACACTATGGCTACACCTTC. This sequence encodes CASSLETGLHYGYTF.

The J gene is TRBJ2-1, the V gene TRBV30; 13 nucleotides match TRBD2. With V trimmed by 2 bases and J by 7 bases, 8 bases remained unmatched. The CDR3 spans 16 residues. The V gene's germline CDR1 is GTSNPN and CDR2 SVGIG (reference sequence). DNA of the CDR3: TGTGCCTGGAGTCAAGGGACTAGCGGGATGGGGAATGAGCAGTTCTTC. Amino acids: CAWSQGTSGMGNEQFF.

The chain links TRBV5-1 to TRBJ1-4, with D tentatively TRBD1 (5 bases). V lost 0 bases and J 5 bases, leaving 14 bases between the germline ends. CDR1 SGHRS and CDR2 YFSETQ come from the germline V gene. The CDR3 extends over 16 amino acids. CDR3 coding DNA: TGCGCCAGCAGCTTGGCCGACGGGGGGAGAAATGAAAAACTGTTTTTT. Its translation: CASSLADGGRNEKLFF.

CDR3 DNA sequence: TGTGCCACTGGCTCCGGGACTAGCGGCACAGATACGCAGTATTTT. Translation: CATGSGTSGTDTQYF. This rearrangement joins TRBV6-4 to TRBJ2-3; TRBD2 agrees at 10 bases. The CDR3 runs to 15 residues. The germline V gene encodes CDR1 MRHNA and CDR2 SNTAGT. V trimming: 10 bases; J trimming: 1 base; junction bases outside the gene matches: 8.

The chain joins TRBV6-5 to TRBJ1-1; D call uncertain. The CDR3 length is 15 residues. Per the germline V gene, CDR1 is MNHEY and CDR2 is SVGAGI. V was clipped by 0 bases and J by 1 base, with 9 bases between them. The CDR3 DNA follows: TGTGCCAGCAGTTACTCGATGGGAGGGAACACTGAAGCTTTCTTT. Amino acids: CASSYSMGGNTEAFF.